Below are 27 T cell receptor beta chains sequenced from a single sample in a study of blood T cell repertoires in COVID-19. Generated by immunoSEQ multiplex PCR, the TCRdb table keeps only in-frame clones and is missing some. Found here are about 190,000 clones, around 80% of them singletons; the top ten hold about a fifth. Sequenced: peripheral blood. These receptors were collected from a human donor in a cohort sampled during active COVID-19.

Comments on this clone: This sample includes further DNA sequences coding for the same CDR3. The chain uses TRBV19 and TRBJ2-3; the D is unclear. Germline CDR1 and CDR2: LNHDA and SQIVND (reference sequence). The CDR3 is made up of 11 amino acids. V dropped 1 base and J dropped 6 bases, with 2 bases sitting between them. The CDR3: CASSIADTQYF. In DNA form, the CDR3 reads TGTGCCAGTAGTATAGCGGATACGCAGTATTTT.

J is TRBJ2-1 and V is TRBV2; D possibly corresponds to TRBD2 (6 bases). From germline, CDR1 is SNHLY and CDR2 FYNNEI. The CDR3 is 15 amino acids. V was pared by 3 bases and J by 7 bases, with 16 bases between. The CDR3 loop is CASSDIREITNEQFF. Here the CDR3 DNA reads TGTGCCAGCAGTGATATACGGGAGATAACTAATGAGCAGTTCTTC. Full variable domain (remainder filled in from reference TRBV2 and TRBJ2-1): EPEVTQTPSHQVTQMGQEVILRCVPISNHLYFYWYRQILGQKVEFLVSFYNNEISEKSEIFDDQFSVERPDGSNFTLKIRSTKLEDSAMYFCASSDIREITNEQFFGPGTRLTVL.

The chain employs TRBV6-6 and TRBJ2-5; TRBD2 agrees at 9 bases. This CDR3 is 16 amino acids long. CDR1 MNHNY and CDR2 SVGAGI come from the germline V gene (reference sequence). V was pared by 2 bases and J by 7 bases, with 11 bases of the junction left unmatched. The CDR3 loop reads CASSYLPSGEAGTQYF. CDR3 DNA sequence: TGTGCCAGCAGTTACCTCCCTAGCGGGGAGGCGGGGACCCAGTACTTC.

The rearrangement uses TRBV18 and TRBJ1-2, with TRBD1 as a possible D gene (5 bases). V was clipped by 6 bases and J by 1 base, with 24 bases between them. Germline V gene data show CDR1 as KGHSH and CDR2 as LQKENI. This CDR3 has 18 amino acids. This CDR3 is CASSLSTSRQRFNYGYTF. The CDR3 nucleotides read TGTGCCAGCTCCCTTTCTACCTCTCGACAGCGATTTAACTATGGCTACACCTTC. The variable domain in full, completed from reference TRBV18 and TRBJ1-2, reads NAGVMQNPRHLVRRRGQEARLRCSPMKGHSHVYWYRQLPEEGLKFMVYLQKENIIDESGMPKERFSAEFPKEGPSILRIQQVVRGDSAAYFCASSLSTSRQRFNYGYTFGSGTRLTVV.

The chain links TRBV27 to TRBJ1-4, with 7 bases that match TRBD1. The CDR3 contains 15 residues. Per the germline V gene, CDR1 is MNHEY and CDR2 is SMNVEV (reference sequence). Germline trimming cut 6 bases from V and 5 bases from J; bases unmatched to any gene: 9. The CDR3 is CASSRADRANEKLFF. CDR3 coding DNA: TGTGCCAGCAGCCGCGCAGACAGGGCGAATGAAAAACTGTTTTTT.

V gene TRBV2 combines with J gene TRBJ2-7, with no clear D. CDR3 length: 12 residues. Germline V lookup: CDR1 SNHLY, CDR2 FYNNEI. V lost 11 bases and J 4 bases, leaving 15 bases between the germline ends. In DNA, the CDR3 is TGTGCCTCCAGCCCGGGTAGATACGAGCAGTACTTC. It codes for CASSPGRYEQYF.

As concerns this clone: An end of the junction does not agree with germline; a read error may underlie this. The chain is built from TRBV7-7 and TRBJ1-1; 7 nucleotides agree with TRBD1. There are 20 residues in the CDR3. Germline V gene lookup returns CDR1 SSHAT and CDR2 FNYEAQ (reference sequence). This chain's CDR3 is CASSLSPRGKSGGQNTEAFF. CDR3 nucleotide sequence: TGTGCTAGCAGCCTCTCCCCCAGGGGGAAATCAGGGGGTCAGAACACTGAAGCTTTCTTT.

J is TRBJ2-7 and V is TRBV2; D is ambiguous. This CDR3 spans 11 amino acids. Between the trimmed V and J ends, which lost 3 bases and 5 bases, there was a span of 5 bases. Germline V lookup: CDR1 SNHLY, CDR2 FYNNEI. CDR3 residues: CASSDENEQYF. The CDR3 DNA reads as TGTGCCAGCAGTGATGAGAACGAGCAGTACTTC.

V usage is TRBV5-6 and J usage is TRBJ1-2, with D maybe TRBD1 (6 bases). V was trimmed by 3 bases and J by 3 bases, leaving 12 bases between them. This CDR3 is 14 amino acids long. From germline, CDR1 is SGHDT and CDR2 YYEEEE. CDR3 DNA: TGTGCCAGCAGCTCGGACAGAAACTACTATGGCTACACCTTC. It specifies CASSSDRNYYGYTF.

The CDR3 is CASSSLPGQGEEGAEAFF. CDR3 DNA: TGTGCCAGCAGCTCCCTCCCGGGACAGGGGGAAGAGGGCGCTGAAGCTTTCTTT. The V gene is TRBV7-9, the J gene TRBJ1-1; 11 bases map to TRBD1. Trimming removed 4 bases from V and 6 bases from J; junction bases left unmatched: 16. This CDR3 region has 18 residues. Looked up from germline, CDR1 is SEHNR and CDR2 is FQNEAQ (reference sequence).

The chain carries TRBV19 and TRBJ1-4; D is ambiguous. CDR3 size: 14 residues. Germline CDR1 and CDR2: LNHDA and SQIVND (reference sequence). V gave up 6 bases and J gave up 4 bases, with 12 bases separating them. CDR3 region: CASSRGQINEKLFF. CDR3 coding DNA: TGTGCCAGTAGCCGTGGGCAGATTAATGAAAAACTGTTTTTT. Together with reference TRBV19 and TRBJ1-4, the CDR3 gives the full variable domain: DGGITQSPKYLFRKEGQNVTLSCEQNLNHDAMYWYRQDPGQGLRLIYYSQIVNDFQKGDIAEGYSVSREKKESFPLTVTSAQKNPTAFYLCASSRGQINEKLFFGSGTQLSVL.

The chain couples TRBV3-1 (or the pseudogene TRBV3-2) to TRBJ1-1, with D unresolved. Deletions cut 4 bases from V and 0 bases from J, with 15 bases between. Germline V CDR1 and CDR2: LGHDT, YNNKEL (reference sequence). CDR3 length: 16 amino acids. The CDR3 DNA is TGTGCCAGCAGCCTCAACCCGGAGGTTATGAACACTGAAGCTTTCTTT. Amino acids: CASSLNPEVMNTEAFF.

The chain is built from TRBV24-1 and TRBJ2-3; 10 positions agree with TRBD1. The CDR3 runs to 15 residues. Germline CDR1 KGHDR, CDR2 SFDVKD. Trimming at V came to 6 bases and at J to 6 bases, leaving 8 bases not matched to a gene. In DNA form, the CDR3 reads TGTGCCACCAGTCCCCGGGACAGGGGAATGGATACGCAGTATTTT. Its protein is CATSPRDRGMDTQYF.

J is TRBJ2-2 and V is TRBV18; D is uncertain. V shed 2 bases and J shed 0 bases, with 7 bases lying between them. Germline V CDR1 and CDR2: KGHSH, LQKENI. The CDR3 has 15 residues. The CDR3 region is CASSPDGTNTGELFF. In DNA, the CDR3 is TGTGCCAGCTCACCAGATGGCACGAACACCGGGGAGCTGTTTTTT.

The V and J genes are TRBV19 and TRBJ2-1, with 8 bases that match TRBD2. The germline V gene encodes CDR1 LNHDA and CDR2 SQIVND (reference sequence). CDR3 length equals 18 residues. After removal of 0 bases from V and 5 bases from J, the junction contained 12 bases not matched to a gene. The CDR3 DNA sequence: TGTGCCAGTAGTATAGATTTTATACCTCGGGGGGGACACAATGAGCAGTTCTTC. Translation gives CASSIDFIPRGGHNEQFF.

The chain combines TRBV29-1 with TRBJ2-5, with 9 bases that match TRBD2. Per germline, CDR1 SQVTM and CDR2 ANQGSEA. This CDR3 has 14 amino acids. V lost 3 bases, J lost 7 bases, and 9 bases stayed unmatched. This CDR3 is CSVDSGRIWGTQYF. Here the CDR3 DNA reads TGCAGCGTTGACAGCGGGAGGATTTGGGGGACCCAGTACTTC. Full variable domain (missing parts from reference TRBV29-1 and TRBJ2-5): SAVISQKPSRDICQRGTSLTIQCQVDSQVTMMFWYRQQPGQSLTLIATANQGSEATYESGFVIDKFPISRPNLTFSTLTVSNMSPEDSSIYLCSVDSGRIWGTQYFGPGTRLLVL.

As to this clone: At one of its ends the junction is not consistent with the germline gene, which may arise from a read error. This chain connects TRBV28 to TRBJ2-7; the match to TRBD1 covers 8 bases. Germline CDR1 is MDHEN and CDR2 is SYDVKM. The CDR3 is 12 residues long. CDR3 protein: CASSLTGVTPLF. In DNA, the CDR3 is TGTGCCAGCAGCCTGACAGGGGTAACTCCTCTTTTC.

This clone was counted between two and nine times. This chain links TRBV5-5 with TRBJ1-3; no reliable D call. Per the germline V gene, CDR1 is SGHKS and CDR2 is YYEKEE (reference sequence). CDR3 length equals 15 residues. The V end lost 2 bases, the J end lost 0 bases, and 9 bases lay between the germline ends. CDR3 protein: CASSLGRYSGNTIYF. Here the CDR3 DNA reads TGTGCCAGCAGCTTAGGCAGGTACTCTGGAAACACCATATATTTT.

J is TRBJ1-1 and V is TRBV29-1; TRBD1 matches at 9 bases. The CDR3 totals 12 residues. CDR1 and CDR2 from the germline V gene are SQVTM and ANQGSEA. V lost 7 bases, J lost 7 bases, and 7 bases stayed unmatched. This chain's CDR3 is CSAGQGTGEAFF. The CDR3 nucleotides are TGCAGCGCTGGACAGGGGACGGGTGAAGCTTTCTTT.

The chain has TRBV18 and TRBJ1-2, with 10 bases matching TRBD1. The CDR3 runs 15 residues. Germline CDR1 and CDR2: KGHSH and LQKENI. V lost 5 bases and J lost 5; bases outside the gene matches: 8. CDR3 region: CASSTGQGGSYGYTF. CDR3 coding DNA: TGTGCCAGCTCAACTGGACAGGGGGGGTCTTATGGCTACACCTTC.

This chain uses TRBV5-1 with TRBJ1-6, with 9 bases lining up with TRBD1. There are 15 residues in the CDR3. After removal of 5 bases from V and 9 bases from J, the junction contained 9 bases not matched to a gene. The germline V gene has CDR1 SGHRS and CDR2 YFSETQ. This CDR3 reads CASRPGTGFFSPLHF. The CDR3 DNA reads TGCGCCAGCAGGCCAGGGACAGGGTTTTTTTCACCCCTCCACTTT.

CDR3 in amino acids: CASSDTSSTVSGPLYELFF. The CDR3, as DNA: TGTGCCAGCAGTGACACTTCCTCGACAGTTTCAGGCCCTCTTTATGAACTGTTTTTT. This chain uses TRBV6-1 with TRBJ1-4, with TRBD1 as a possible D gene (5 bases). Trimming shortened V by 3 bases and J by 12 bases, and 32 bases separated the two germline ends. The CDR3 has 19 amino acids. Germline loops: CDR1 MNHNS, CDR2 SASEGT.

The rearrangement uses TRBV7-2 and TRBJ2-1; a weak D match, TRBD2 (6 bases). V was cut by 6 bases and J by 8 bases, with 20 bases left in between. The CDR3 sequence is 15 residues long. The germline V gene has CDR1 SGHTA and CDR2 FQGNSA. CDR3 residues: CASSPSVGSVHEQFF. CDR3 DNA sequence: TGTGCCAGCAGTCCGTCTGTCGGGAGTGTCCATGAGCAGTTCTTC.

CDR3 sequence (DNA): TGTGCCAGCAGCCCTGAGGGACAGGGGGGCTCCTACGAGCAGTACTTC. Residues: CASSPEGQGGSYEQYF. V gene TRBV6-6 combines with J gene TRBJ2-7, with 11 bases that match TRBD1. The V gene end was trimmed by 6 bases and the J gene end by 0 bases; junction bases not matched to a gene: 7. The CDR3 is made up of 16 amino acids. Germline CDR1 is MNHNY and CDR2 is SVGAGI (reference sequence).

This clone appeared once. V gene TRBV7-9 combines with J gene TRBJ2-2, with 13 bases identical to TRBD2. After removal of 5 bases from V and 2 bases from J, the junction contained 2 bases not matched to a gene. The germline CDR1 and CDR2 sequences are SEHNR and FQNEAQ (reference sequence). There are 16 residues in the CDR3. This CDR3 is CASSPGLAGNTGELFF. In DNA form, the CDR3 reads TGTGCCAGCAGCCCGGGACTAGCGGGAAACACCGGGGAGCTGTTTTTT. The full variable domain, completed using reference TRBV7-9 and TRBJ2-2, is DTGVSQNPRHKITKRGQNVTFRCDPISEHNRLYWYRQTLGQGPEFLTYFQNEAQLEKSRLLSDRFSAERPKGSFSTLEIQRTEQGDSAMYLCASSPGLAGNTGELFFGEGSRLTVL.

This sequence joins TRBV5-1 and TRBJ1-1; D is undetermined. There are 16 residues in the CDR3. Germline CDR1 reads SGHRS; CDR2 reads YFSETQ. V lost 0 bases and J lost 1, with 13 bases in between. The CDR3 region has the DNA TGCGCCAGCAGCTTGGGGTACAGTAGACAGAACACTGAAGCTTTCTTT. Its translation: CASSLGYSRQNTEAFF.

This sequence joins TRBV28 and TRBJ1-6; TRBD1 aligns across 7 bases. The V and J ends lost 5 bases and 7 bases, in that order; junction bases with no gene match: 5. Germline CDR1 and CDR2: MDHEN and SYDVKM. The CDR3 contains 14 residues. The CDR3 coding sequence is TGTGCCAGCAGTCTCGGACAGGAGAATTCACCCCTCCACTTT. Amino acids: CASSLGQENSPLHF. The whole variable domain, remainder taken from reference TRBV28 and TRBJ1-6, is DVKVTQSSRYLVKRTGEKVFLECVQDMDHENMFWYRQDPGLGLRLIYFSYDVKMKEKGDIPEGYSVSREKKERFSLILESASTNQTSMYLCASSLGQENSPLHFGNGTRLTVT.